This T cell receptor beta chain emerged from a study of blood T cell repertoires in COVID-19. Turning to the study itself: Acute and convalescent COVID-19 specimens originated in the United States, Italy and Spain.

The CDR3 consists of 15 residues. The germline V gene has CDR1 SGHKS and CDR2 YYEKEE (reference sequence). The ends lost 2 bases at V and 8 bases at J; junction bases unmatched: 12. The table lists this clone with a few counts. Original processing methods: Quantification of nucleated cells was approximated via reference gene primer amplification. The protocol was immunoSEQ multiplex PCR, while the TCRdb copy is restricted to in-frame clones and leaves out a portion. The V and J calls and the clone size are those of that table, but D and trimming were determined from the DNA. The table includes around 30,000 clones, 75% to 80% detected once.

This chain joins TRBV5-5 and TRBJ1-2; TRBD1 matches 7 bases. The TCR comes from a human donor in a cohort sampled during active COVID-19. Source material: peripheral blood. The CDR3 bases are TGTGCCAGCAGCTTACGCGACAGGGACCCTTCCGGCTACACCTTC. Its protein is CASSLRDRDPSGYTF.